Listed below are T cell receptor beta chains from one sample, sequenced in a study of cytomegalovirus exposure and HLA in healthy donors. The assay was immunoSEQ multiplex PCR, and TCRdb's table has in-frame clones only and misses some. The top ten hold roughly 0.78% of the sample, which has 90,000 or so clones, 96% seen once. Sequencing input: PBMCs. The receptor set was obtained from a young man in good health and CMV-seronegative. Both conserved end residues are part of each CDR3. The D gene is left open where the match is weak. Rows may omit the clone size; those that give it use once, few, many or a size class.

abundance	v_gene	d_gene	len	j_gene	CDR3nt	CDR3aa
.	TRBV6-6	.	15	TRBJ1-5	TGTGCCAGCAGCCCCGGGACAATAGTCGATCAGCCCCAGCATTTT	CASSPGTIVDQPQHF
.	TRBV9	TRBD1	15	TRBJ1-5	TGTGCCAGCAGCGCCGGGACAGGGTTTAATCAGCCCCAGCATTTT	CASSAGTGFNQPQHF
.	TRBV27	.	17	TRBJ2-6	TGTGCCAGCAGTTTATCGGCCAGAAGCTCTGGGGCCAACGTCCTGACTTTC	CASSLSARSSGANVLTF
.	TRBV6-4	TRBD1	14	TRBJ1-2	TGTGCCAGCAGACGGACAGGGGGCGACTATGGCTACACCTTC	CASRRTGGDYGYTF
.	TRBV11-2	.	15	TRBJ2-1	TGTGCCAGCAGCTTAGGGAGTAGCTCTGTCCCTGAGCAGTTCTTC	CASSLGSSSVPEQFF
.	TRBV19	.	15	TRBJ2-7	TGTGCCAGTAGTATAGACCAGGGGACCAGGCACGAGCAGTACTTC	CASSIDQGTRHEQYF
.	TRBV6-5	.	11	TRBJ2-7	TGTGCCAGCAAATCCGCCTACGAGCAGTACTTC	CASKSAYEQYF
.	TRBV10-3	.	12	TRBJ1-2	TGTGCCATCAGTCAGGTTAACTATGGCTACACCTTC	CAISQVNYGYTF
.	TRBV6-4	.	13	TRBJ2-5	TGTGCCAGCAGTGAAGAGGTAGGAGGGACCCAGTACTTC	CASSEEVGGTQYF
.	TRBV30	.	14	TRBJ2-1	TGTGCCTGGAGTTTGTGGGAGGCCAAAAATGAGCAGTTCTTC	CAWSLWEAKNEQFF
.	TRBV7-9	.	14	TRBJ2-5	TGTGCCAGCAGTTCCGCCGGGAGTTGGGAGACCCAGTACTTC	CASSSAGSWETQYF
once	TRBV28	.	12	TRBJ2-7	TGTGCCAGCAGTCCCTCCCCCTACGAGCAGTACTTC	CASSPSPYEQYF
.	TRBV19	TRBD1	16	TRBJ1-2	TGTGCCAGTAGTACCAGACAGGGCTCGAGGAACTATGGCTACACCTTC	CASSTRQGSRNYGYTF
.	TRBV11-2	.	15	TRBJ1-2	TGTGCCAGCAGCTTAACGGCAGGGGATCGGGGTGGCTACACCTTC	CASSLTAGDRGGYTF
.	TRBV7-9	.	13	TRBJ1-1	TGTGCCAGCAGCTTAGCTTCACAGGGCAATGCTTTCTTT	CASSLASQGNAFF
.	TRBV11-3	.	15	TRBJ2-3	TGTGCCAGCAGCTTACGTGGGCACTCCACAGATACGCAGTATTTT	CASSLRGHSTDTQYF
.	TRBV4-3	.	17	TRBJ2-2	TGCGCCAGCAGCCAAGCCTCAACCGGGACAAACACCGGGGAGCTGTTTTTT	CASSQASTGTNTGELFF
.	TRBV7-6	.	13	TRBJ2-7	TGTGCCAGCAGCTTATCGGGAGCCTACGAGCAGTACTTC	CASSLSGAYEQYF
.	TRBV10-3	TRBD1	15	TRBJ2-3	TGTGCCATCGGGACAGGGGGCTTTGTCACAGATACGCAGTATTTT	CAIGTGGFVTDTQYF
.	TRBV5-1	TRBD1	16	TRBJ2-4	TGCGCCAGCAGCCAAGGGACAGGGGGCGCGGGGAACATTCAGTACTTC	CASSQGTGGAGNIQYF
.	TRBV6-1	TRBD1	14	TRBJ1-1	TGTGCCAGCAGTAAACTCAACAGGGGCACTGAAGCTTTCTTT	CASSKLNRGTEAFF
.	TRBV13	.	15	TRBJ2-2	TGTGCCAGCAGCCTTGATGAGGGAAACACCGGGGAGCTGTTTTTT	CASSLDEGNTGELFF
.	TRBV29-1	TRBD1	17	TRBJ2-5	TGCAGCGTTGAAGATCTCAGACAGGGGGGGGTAGAGGAGACCCAGTACTTC	CSVEDLRQGGVEETQYF
.	TRBV5-4	.	17	TRBJ2-5	TGTGCCAGCAGCTTGGGGCCACGGACCGGGGGTCAAGAGACCCAGTACTTC	CASSLGPRTGGQETQYF
.	TRBV4-1	.	15	TRBJ2-1	TGCGCCAGCAGCCTCGCGGGTCCGGGGAACAATGAGCAGTTCTTC	CASSLAGPGNNEQFF
.	TRBV7-9	TRBD1	14	TRBJ1-4	TGTGCCAGCAGCCCGGGACAGAGTAATGAAAAACTGTTTTTT	CASSPGQSNEKLFF
.	TRBV15	TRBD2	15	TRBJ2-3	TGTGCCACCAGCCCTGGGAGGGGAAAAACAGATACGCAGTATTTT	CATSPGRGKTDTQYF
once	TRBV9	.	14	TRBJ2-5	TGTGCCAGCAATTCGGGAAGGGAACAAGAGACCCAGTACTTC	CASNSGREQETQYF
.	TRBV5-4	.	14	TRBJ2-1	TGTGCCAGCAGCTTGGGGCGGGCATACAATGAGCAGTTCTTC	CASSLGRAYNEQFF
.	TRBV30	TRBD1	18	TRBJ2-2	TGTGCCTGGAGTTTGGGATCGACAGGGGTTCGTCGCGCCGGGGAGCTGTTTTTT	CAWSLGSTGVRRAGELFF
.	TRBV7-2	TRBD2	15	TRBJ2-1	TGTGCCAGCACCCCAGGACTAGCGGGGGTCAATGAGCAGTTCTTC	CASTPGLAGVNEQFF
.	TRBV4-1	.	16	TRBJ2-1	TGCGCCAGCAGCCAAGAGGGGGCAGGGACCTACAATGAGCAGTTCTTC	CASSQEGAGTYNEQFF
.	TRBV29-1	TRBD1	14	TRBJ1-5	TGCAGCGTAAGCACAGGGGGGGTCAATCAGCCCCAGCATTTT	CSVSTGGVNQPQHF
.	TRBV6-1	.	19	TRBJ1-1	TGTGCCAGCAGTGAACCGGCAGGGTTGCAGCTTGACATGAACACTGAAGCTTTCTTT	CASSEPAGLQLDMNTEAFF
.	TRBV6-1	.	15	TRBJ1-1	TGTGCCAGCAAAGAGGTAGGGAGGGGAGACACTGAAGCTTTCTTT	CASKEVGRGDTEAFF
.	TRBV10-1	TRBD1	14	TRBJ1-1	TGCGCCAGCAGTGAAGCCAGGGGGAGAACTGAAGCTTTCTTT	CASSEARGRTEAFF
.	TRBV5-1	TRBD2	16	TRBJ2-3	TGCGCCAGCAGCTTGGCATTGGCGGGAGTCTCAGATACGCAGTATTTT	CASSLALAGVSDTQYF
.	TRBV9	TRBD2	17	TRBJ2-1	TGTGCCAGCAGCGTAGACGGGACTATAAACACGAACAATGAGCAGTTCTTC	CASSVDGTINTNNEQFF
.	TRBV20-1	.	11	TRBJ2-5	TGCAGTGCTAGAGTCGGGGAGACCCAGTACTTC	CSARVGETQYF
.	TRBV29-1	TRBD1	15	TRBJ2-7	TGCAGCATATATACCGGGGACAGGACGTTCTTAGAGCAGTACTTC	CSIYTGDRTFLEQYF
.	TRBV27	TRBD1	15	TRBJ2-5	TGTGCCAGCAGTCGGGGACAGGGGGTAGGGGAGACCCAGTACTTC	CASSRGQGVGETQYF
.	TRBV18	TRBD1	15	TRBJ2-5	TGTGCCAGCTCACCACCAGGGACAGGGAAAGAGACCCAGTACTTC	CASSPPGTGKETQYF
.	TRBV7-3	TRBD2	13	TRBJ2-5	TGTGCCAGCAGCTCCGGGACTAGCCTTCCCCAGTACTTC	CASSSGTSLPQYF